This TCR beta chain derives from a study of cytomegalovirus exposure and HLA in healthy donors. Study-level background: It was reported in a later analysis that the same platform had been used for the roughly 130 validation repertoires as for the roughly 670 first-cohort repertoires.

Assay: immunoSEQ multiplex PCR; the TCRdb copy retains only in-frame clones and omits some. The sample has more than 250,000 clones; roughly 91% are singletons. The study's findings and limits: Reported results showed that the classifier diagnosed cytomegalovirus status with high specificity and sensitivity. Many donors shared some public TCRs, even though most TCR sequences were rare. Some TCR beta chains (approximately 180 of them) were listed as cytomegalovirus-associated.

Trimming left V 2 bases short and J 7 bases short, with 24 bases between. From germline, CDR1 is GTSNPN and CDR2 SVGIG (reference sequence). The CDR3 extends over 16 amino acids. As to this clone: What it recognizes is unknown.

The chain carries TRBV30 and TRBJ2-7, with D perhaps matching TRBD2 (5 bases). This clonotype was sampled from a woman between 25 and 40 years old in good health and CMV-seronegative. The sample was PBMCs. As DNA, the CDR3 is TGTGCCTGGAGTCCCCCCGAGGGTCTCCGAACGGGAGAGCAGTACTTC. Protein: CAWSPPEGLRTGEQYF.